Described below is a single TCR beta chain sequence and its context. Its target is not known. This sample is drawn from a study of OX40 agonist ivuxolimab in advanced cancers. Study-wide context: The group had a mean age of roughly 65 years, ranged from about 20 to 79, and was around 82% male. General observations from the study: In CD8+ T cells, expanded clones were on average more numerous than in CD4+. At doses 0.1 to 3.0 mg/kg, CD4+ and CD8+ clones expanded.

Method: immunoSEQ multiplex PCR; TCRdb's copy keeps in-frame clones and lacks some. Here the sample spans roughly 49,000 clones, just under 90% being singletons. This clonotype was sampled from an adult with an advanced solid tumor such as melanoma, head and neck, liver or kidney cancer. The sequenced sample was CD4+ or CD8+ T cells sorted from blood, obtained in a trial of the OX40 agonist ivuxolimab.

The CDR3 protein is CASSLVQGREAYSNQPQHF. The CDR3 nucleotides are TGTGCCAGCAGCTTAGTACAGGGCAGGGAAGCCTATAGCAATCAGCCCCAGCATTTT. The chain carries TRBV7-9 and TRBJ1-5, with a tentative D call TRBD1 (6 bases). The ends were cut back, 1 base at V and 0 bases at J, with 19 bases in the middle. The CDR3 has 19 amino acids. CDR1 SEHNR and CDR2 FQNEAQ come from the germline V gene (reference sequence).